Here is one T cell receptor (beta chain) with its context. The data derive from a study of T cell clonotyping in hematopoietic cell transplantation. CDR1 and CDR2 from the germline V gene are SGHDT and YYEEEE. The CDR3 covers 14 residues. The V gene lost 2 bases and the J gene lost 1 base, with 10 bases spanning the gap. Produced via immunoSEQ multiplex PCR; TCRdb's table is partial and in-frame only. The sample consists of over 10,000 clones, approximately 83% of them appearing once. The source is a female patient aged 40-50 years who had an allogeneic stem cell transplant from a related donor, so T cells may come from the graft donor. Some clones in this sample may be carry-over from other donors' samples. The J gene is TRBJ2-7, the V gene TRBV5-6, with a weak D call TRBD2 (6 bases). The specimen was PBMCs, collected 100 days after allogeneic stem cell transplant. As DNA, the CDR3 is TGTGCCAGCAGCTTTGGTCGGGGGTCCTACGAGCAGTACTTC. Translating gives CASSFGRGSYEQYF.